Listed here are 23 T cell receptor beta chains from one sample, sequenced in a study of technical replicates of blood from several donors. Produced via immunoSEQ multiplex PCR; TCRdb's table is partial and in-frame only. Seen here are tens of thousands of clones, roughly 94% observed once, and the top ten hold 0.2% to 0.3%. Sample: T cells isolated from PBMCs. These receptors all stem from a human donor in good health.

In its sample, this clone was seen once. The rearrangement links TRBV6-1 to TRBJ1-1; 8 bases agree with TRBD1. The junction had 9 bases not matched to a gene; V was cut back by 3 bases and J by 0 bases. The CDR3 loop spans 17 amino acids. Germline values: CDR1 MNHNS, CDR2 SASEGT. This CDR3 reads CASSDRFRGQVNTEAFF. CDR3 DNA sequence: TGTGCCAGCAGTGATAGGTTCCGGGGACAGGTGAACACTGAAGCTTTCTTT.

The DNA of the CDR3 is TGCAGCGTTGACTCGAGAGGACAGGGAGGGCACTCTGGGGCCAACGTCCTGACTTTC. It is translated as CSVDSRGQGGHSGANVLTF. V gene TRBV29-1 combines with J gene TRBJ2-6; TRBD1 is a possible D gene (8 bases). Germline lookup yields CDR1 SQVTM and CDR2 ANQGSEA. The CDR3 length is 19 residues. V was clipped by 3 bases and J by 0 bases, with 21 bases between them.

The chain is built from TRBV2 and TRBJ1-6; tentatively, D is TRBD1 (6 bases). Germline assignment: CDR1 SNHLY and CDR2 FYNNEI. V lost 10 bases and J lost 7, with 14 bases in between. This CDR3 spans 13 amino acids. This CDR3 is CATWGGLNSPLHF. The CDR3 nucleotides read TGTGCCACCTGGGGGGGCCTGAATTCACCCCTCCACTTT. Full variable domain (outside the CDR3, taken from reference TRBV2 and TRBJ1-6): EPEVTQTPSHQVTQMGQEVILRCVPISNHLYFYWYRQILGQKVEFLVSFYNNEISEKSEIFDDQFSVERPDGSNFTLKIRSTKLEDSAMYFCATWGGLNSPLHFGNGTRLTVT.

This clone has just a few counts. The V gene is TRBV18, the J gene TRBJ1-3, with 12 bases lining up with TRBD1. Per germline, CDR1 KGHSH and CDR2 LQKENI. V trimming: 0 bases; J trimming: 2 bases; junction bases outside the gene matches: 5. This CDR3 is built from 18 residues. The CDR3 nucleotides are TGTGCCAGCTCACCACCGGGACAGGGGGCTGAAACTGGAAACACCATATATTTT. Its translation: CASSPPGQGAETGNTIYF.

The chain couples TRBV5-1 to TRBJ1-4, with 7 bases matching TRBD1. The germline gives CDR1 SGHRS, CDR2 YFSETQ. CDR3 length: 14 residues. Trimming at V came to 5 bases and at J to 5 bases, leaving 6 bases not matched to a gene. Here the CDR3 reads CASRETGTNEKLFF. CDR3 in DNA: TGCGCCAGCAGGGAGACAGGGACGAATGAAAAACTGTTTTTT.

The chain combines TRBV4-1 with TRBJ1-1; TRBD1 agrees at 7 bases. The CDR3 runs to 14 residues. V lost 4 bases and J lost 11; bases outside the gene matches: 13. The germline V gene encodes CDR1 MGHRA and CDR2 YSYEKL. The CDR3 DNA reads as TGCGCCAGCAGCCCCCCGACAGGGCGAAGTCGTGCTTTCTTT. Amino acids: CASSPPTGRSRAFF.

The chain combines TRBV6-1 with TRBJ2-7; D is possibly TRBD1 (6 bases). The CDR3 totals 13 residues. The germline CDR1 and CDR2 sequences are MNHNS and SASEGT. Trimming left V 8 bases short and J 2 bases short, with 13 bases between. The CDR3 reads CASAWWGPYEQYF. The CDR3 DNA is TGTGCCAGCGCCTGGTGGGGGCCCTACGAGCAGTACTTC.

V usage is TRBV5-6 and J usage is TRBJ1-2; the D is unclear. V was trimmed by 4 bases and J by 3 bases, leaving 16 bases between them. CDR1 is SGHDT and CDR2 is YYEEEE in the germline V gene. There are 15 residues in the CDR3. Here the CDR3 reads CASSETQLSHYGYTF. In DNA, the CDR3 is TGTGCCAGCAGCGAAACACAGCTCTCCCACTATGGCTACACCTTC.

CDR3 DNA sequence: TGTGCCAGCAGCGACCGGACTAGCGGGAGTCCCCAAGAGACCCAGTACTTC. This gives the protein CASSDRTSGSPQETQYF. The V call is TRBV7-2, the J call TRBJ2-5, with TRBD2 identical over 13 bases. V lost 5 bases to trimming and J lost 1 base; unmatched junction nucleotides: 7. From germline, CDR1 is SGHTA and CDR2 FQGNSA. This CDR3 contains 17 residues.

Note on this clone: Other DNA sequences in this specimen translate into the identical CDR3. CDR3 bases: TGCGCCAGCAGCTCCGGACAGGGGACCGATACGCAGTATTTT. Its translation is CASSSGQGTDTQYF. J is TRBJ2-3 and V is TRBV5-1; 9 nucleotides match TRBD1. This CDR3 is built from 14 residues. J gave up 6 bases and V 3 bases, and 5 bases lay outside the gene matches. The germline gives CDR1 SGHRS, CDR2 YFSETQ.

CDR3 residues: CASSLVTSGSFVNEQFF. For the CDR3, the DNA is TGCGCCAGCAGCTTGGTAACTAGCGGGAGTTTTGTCAATGAGCAGTTCTTC. V and J are TRBV5-1 and TRBJ2-1, with TRBD2 matching 11 bases. The CDR3 extends over 17 amino acids. Germline lookup yields CDR1 SGHRS and CDR2 YFSETQ. The V segment lost 0 bases and the J segment 6 bases; nucleotides outside the gene matches: 8.

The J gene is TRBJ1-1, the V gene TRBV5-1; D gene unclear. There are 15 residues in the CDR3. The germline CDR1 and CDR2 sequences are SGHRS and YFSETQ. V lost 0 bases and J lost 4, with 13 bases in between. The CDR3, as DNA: TGCGCCAGCAGCTTGGAACGCCCCAGTGGCACTGAAGCTTTCTTT. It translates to CASSLERPSGTEAFF.

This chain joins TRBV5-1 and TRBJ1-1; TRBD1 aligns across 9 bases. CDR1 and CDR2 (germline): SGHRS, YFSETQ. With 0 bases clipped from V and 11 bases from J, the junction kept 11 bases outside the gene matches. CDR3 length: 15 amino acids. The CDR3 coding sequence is TGCGCCAGCAGCTTGGAGCTTTTACAGGGGGCTGGGGCTTTCTTT. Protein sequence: CASSLELLQGAGAFF.

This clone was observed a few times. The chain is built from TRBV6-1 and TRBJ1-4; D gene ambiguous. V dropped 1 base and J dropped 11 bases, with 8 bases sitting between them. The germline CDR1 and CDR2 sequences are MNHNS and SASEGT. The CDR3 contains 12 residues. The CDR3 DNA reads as TGTGCCAGCAGTGAAGGGCAGATGAAACTGTTTTTT. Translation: CASSEGQMKLFF.

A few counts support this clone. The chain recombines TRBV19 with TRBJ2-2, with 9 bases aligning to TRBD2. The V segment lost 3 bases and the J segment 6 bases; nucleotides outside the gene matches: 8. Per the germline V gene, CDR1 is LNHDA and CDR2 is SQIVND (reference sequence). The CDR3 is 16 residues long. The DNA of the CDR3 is TGTGCCAGTAGTATTTGGACTAGCGCCGGCCCCGGGGAGCTGTTTTTT. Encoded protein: CASSIWTSAGPGELFF.

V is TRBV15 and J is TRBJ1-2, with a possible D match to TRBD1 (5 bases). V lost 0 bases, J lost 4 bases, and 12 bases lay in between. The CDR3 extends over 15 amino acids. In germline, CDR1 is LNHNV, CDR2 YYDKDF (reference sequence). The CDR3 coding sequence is TGTGCCACCAGCAGAGATTACCAGGGATCCTATGGCTACACCTTC. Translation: CATSRDYQGSYGYTF.

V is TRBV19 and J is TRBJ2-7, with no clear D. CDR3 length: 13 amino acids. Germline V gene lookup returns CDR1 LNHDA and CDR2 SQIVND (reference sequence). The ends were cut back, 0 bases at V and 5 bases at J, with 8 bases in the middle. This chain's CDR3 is CASSIDRGNEQYF. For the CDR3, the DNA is TGTGCCAGTAGTATAGATCGCGGCAACGAGCAGTACTTC. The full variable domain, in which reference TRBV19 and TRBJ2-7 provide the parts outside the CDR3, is DGGITQSPKYLFRKEGQNVTLSCEQNLNHDAMYWYRQDPGQGLRLIYYSQIVNDFQKGDIAEGYSVSREKKESFPLTVTSAQKNPTAFYLCASSIDRGNEQYFGPGTRLTVT.

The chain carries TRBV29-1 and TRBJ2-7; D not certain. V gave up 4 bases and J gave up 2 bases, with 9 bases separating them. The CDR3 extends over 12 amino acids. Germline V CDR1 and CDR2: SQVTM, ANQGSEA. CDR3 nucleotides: TGCAGCGTTGGTCAGGTCACCTACGAGCAGTACTTC. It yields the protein CSVGQVTYEQYF.

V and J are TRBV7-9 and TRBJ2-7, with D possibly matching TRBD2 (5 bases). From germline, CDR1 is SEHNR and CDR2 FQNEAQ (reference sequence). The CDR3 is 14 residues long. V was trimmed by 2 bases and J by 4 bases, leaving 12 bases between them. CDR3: CASSLLYREYEQYF. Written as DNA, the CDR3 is TGTGCCAGCAGCTTACTCTATCGGGAATACGAGCAGTACTTC.

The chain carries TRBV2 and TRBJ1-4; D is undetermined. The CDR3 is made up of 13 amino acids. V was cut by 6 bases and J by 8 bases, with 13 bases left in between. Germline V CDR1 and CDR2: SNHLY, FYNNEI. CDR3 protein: CASSRGIMEKLFF. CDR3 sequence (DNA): TGTGCCAGCAGCCGAGGGATAATGGAAAAACTGTTTTTT.

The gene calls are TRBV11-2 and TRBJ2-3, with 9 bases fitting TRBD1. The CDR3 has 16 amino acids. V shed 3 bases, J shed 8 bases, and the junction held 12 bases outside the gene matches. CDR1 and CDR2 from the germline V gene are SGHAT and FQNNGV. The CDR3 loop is CASSFRTRTGGGTQYF. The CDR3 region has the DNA TGTGCCAGCAGCTTTAGGACAAGAACAGGGGGCGGTACGCAGTATTTT.

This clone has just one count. The CDR3 sequence is CSSSAGVQSYNEQFF. In DNA, the CDR3 is TGCAGCTCCTCCGCGGGAGTTCAGTCCTACAATGAGCAGTTCTTC. This sequence joins TRBV29-1 and TRBJ2-1; 7 bases are shared with TRBD2. Germline lookup yields CDR1 SQVTM and CDR2 ANQGSEA. This CDR3 has 15 amino acids. J gave up 1 base and V 8 bases, and 11 bases lay outside the gene matches.

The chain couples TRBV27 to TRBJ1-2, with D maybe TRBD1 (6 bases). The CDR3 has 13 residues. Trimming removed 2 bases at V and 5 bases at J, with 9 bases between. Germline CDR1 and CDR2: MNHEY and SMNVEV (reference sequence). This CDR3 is CASSLQGNYGYTF. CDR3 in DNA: TGTGCCAGCAGTTTACAGGGGAATTATGGCTACACCTTC.